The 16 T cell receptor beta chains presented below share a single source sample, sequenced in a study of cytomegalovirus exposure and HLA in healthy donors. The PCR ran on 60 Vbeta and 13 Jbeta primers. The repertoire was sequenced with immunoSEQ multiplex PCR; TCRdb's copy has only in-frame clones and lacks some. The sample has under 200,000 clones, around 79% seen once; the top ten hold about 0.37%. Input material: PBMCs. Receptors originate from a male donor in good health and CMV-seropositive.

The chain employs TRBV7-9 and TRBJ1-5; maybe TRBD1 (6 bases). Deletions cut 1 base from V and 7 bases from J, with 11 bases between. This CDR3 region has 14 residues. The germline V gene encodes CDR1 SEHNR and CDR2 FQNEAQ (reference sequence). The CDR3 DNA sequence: TGTGCCAGCAGCTTAGAGGGGGGAGGGCAGCCCCAGCATTTT. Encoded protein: CASSLEGGGQPQHF. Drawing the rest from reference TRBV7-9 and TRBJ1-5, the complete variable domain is DTGVSQNPRHKITKRGQNVTFRCDPISEHNRLYWYRQTLGQGPEFLTYFQNEAQLEKSRLLSDRFSAERPKGSFSTLEIQRTEQGDSAMYLCASSLEGGGQPQHFGDGTRLSIL.

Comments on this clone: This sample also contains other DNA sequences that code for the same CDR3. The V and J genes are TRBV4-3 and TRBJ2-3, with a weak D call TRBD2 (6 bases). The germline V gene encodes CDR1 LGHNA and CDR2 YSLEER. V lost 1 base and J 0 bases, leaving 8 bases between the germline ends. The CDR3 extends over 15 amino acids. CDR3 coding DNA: TGCGCCAGCAGCCAAGGTGGGGGGAGCACAGATACGCAGTATTTT. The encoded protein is CASSQGGGSTDTQYF.

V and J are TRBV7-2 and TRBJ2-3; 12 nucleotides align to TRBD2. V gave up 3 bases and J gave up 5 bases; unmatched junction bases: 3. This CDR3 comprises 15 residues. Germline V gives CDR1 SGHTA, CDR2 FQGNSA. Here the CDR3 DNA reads TGTGCCAGCAGCTTTCTAGCGGGAGGGGGAGATACGCAGTATTTT. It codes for CASSFLAGGGDTQYF. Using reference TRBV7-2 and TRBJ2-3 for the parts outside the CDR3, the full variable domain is GAGVSQSPSNKVTEKGKDVELRCDPISGHTALYWYRQSLGQGLEFLIYFQGNSAPDKSGLPSDRFSAERTGGSVSTLTIQRTQQEDSAVYLCASSFLAGGGDTQYFGPGTRLTVL.

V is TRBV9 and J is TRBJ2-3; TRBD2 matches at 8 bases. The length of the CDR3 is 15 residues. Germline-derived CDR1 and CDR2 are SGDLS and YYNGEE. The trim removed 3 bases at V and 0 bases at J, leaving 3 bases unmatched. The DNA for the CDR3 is TGTGCCAGCAGCGCCATAGCGGGGAGCACAGATACGCAGTATTTT. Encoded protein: CASSAIAGSTDTQYF.

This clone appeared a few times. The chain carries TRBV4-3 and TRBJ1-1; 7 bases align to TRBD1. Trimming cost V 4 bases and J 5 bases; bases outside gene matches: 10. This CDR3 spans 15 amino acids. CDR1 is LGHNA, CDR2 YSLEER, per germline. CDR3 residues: CASSLSLTGLTEAFF. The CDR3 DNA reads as TGCGCCAGCAGCCTCTCCCTGACAGGGTTAACTGAAGCTTTCTTT.

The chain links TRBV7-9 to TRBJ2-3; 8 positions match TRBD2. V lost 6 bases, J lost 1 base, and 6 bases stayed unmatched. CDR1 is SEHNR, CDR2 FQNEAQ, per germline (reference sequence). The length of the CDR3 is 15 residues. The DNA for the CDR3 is TGTGCCAGCAGTCGGAGCGGGGGCCGCACAGATACGCAGTATTTT. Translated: CASSRSGGRTDTQYF.

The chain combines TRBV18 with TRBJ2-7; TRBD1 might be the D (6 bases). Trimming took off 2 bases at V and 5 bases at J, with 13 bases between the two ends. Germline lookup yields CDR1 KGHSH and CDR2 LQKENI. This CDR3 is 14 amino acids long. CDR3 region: CASSPITGKDEQYF. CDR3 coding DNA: TGTGCCAGCTCACCAATAACAGGGAAGGACGAGCAGTACTTC.

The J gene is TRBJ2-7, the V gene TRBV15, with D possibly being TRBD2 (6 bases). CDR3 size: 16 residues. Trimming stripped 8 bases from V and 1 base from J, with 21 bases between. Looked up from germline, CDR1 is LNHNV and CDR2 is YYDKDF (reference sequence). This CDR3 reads CATRSGLQDASYEQYF. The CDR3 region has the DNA TGTGCCACCCGCTCCGGACTACAGGACGCTTCCTACGAGCAGTACTTC.

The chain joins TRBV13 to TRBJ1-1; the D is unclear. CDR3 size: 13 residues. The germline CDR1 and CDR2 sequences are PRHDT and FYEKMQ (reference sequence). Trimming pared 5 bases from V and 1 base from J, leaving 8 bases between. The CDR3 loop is CASSTRENTEAFF. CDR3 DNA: TGTGCCAGCAGCACTCGGGAGAACACTGAAGCTTTCTTT.

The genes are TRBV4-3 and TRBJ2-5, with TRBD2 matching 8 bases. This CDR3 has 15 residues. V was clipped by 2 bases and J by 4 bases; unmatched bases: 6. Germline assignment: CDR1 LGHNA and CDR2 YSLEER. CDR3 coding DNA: TGCGCCAGCAGCCAAAGCGGGAGCTTTAGAGAGACCCAGTACTTC. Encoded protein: CASSQSGSFRETQYF.

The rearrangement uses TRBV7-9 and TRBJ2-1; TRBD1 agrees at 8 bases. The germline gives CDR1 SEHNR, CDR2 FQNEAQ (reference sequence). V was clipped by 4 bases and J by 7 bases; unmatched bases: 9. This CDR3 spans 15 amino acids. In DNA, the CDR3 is TGTGCCAGCAGCTCCTTAGGACAGGGCGGGAATGAGCAGTTCTTC. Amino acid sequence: CASSSLGQGGNEQFF.

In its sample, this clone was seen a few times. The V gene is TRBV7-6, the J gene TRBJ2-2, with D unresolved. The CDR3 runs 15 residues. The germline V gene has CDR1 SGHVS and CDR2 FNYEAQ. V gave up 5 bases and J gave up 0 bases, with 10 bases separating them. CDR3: CASSLTAANTGELFF. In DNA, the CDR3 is TGTGCCAGCAGCCTAACTGCCGCGAACACCGGGGAGCTGTTTTTT. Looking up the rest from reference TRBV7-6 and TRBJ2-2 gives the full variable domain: GAGVSQSPRYKVTKRGQDVALRCDPISGHVSLYWYRQALGQGPEFLTYFNYEAQQDKSGLPNDRFSAERPEGSISTLTIQRTEQRDSAMYRCASSLTAANTGELFFGEGSRLTVL.

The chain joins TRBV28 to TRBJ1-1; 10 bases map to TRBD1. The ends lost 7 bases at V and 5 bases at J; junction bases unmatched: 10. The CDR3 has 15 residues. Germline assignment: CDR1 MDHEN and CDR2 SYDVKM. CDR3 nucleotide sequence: TGTGCCAGCACGCGGACAGGGGGTGTTCTAACTGAAGCTTTCTTT. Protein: CASTRTGGVLTEAFF.

The CDR3: CASTRDRGYLSTDTQYF. The CDR3 region has the DNA TGCGCCAGCACCCGGGACAGGGGATACTTGTCCACAGATACGCAGTATTTT. The V and J genes are TRBV10-1 and TRBJ2-3, with 10 bases lining up with TRBD1. This CDR3 contains 17 residues. V dropped 7 bases and J dropped 2; count of bases not matched to a gene: 12. The V gene's germline CDR1 is WNHNN and CDR2 SYGVQD (reference sequence).

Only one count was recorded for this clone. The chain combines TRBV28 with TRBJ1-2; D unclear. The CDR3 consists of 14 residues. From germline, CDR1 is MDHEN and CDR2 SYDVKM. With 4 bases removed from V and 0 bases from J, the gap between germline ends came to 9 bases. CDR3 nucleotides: TGTGCCAGCAGTTCTCAGGCTACTAACTATGGCTACACCTTC. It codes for CASSSQATNYGYTF.

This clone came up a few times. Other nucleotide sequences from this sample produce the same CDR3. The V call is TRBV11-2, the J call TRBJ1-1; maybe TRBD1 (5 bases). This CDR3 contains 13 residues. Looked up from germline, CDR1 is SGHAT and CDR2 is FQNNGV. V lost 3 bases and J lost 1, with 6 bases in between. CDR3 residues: CASSFQGNTEAFF. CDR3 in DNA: TGTGCCAGCAGCTTTCAGGGGAACACTGAAGCTTTCTTT.